This T cell receptor beta chain was obtained from a study of T cells in Graves' hyperthyroidism and ophthalmopathy. A lack of ophthalmopathy progression within 18 months defined stable Graves' hyperthyroidism. The patients, who ranged from 18 to 65 in age, presented with newly diagnosed hyperthyroidism lasting under 2 months. Pregnant or lactating patients were excluded, as were those with uncontrolled infection or other autoimmune disease. Amplification yielded TCR beta CDR3 regions, with RNA transcripts as the source. HTBI primers drove first-round RT-PCR of the TCR CDR3. Each CDR3 protein is one row after TCRdb ran MiXCR on the multiplex PCR reads. The table lists a few hundred thousand distinct CDR3 sequences, approximately 13% of them singletons. CDR3 length: 14 amino acids. Deletions cut 5 bases from V and 2 bases from J, with 14 bases between. Germline assignment: CDR1 SGHDT and CDR2 YYEEEE.

J is TRBJ2-7 and V is TRBV5-6; D may correspond to TRBD1 or TRBD2 (6 bases each). The specimen sequenced was blood. The TCR originated in a woman under 30 with Graves' hyperthyroidism. CDR3 nucleotides: TGTGCCAGCAGTGACCAGGGGACTGCCTACGAGCAGTACTTC. This gives the protein CASSDQGTAYEQYF.